This T cell receptor beta chain was observed in a study of cytomegalovirus exposure and HLA in healthy donors. PCR was performed using 60 Vbeta and 13 Jbeta primers. The repertoire was sequenced with immunoSEQ multiplex PCR; TCRdb's copy has only in-frame clones and lacks some. The sample consists of 190,000 or so clones, 80% of them appearing once. The CDR3 has 15 residues. Trimming removed 3 bases at V and 9 bases at J, with 20 bases between. Germline V gene lookup returns CDR1 LNHDA and CDR2 SQIVND (reference sequence). Sequences were obtained from PBMCs. The source is a boy aged 10-17 years in good health and CMV-seronegative. The chain is built from TRBV19 and TRBJ2-5; perhaps TRBD2 as D (7 bases). The CDR3 coding sequence is TGTGCCAGTAGTATGGGGGGCCAGGGCGGGAGCCCCCAGTACTTC. This gives the protein CASSMGGQGGSPQYF.